A selection of T cell receptor beta chains follows, all from one sample in a study of cytomegalovirus exposure and HLA in healthy donors. Some clones are missing from TCRdb's copy, which holds only in-frame ones; the method was immunoSEQ multiplex PCR. The table has approximately 170,000 clones, approximately 82% seen once. Sequenced input: PBMCs. The receptors derive from a male donor in good health and CMV-seronegative. Each CDR3 is given with its conserved first and last residue. Fields, in order: J gene, D gene, clone size, V gene, CDR3 DNA, CDR3 protein. The D gene is left open where the match is weak. The size of a clone is reported for some rows only, either as once, few or many, or as a class for expanded clones.

>TRBJ1-3|NA|NA|TRBV5-1
TGCGCCAGCAGCTTGTTACAGCTGGGCTCTGGAAACACCATATATTTT
CASSLLQLGSGNTIYF
>TRBJ1-5|TRBD1|NA|TRBV19
TGTGCCAGTAGGCAGGGGGTTAATAGCAATCAGCCCCAGCATTTT
CASRQGVNSNQPQHF
>TRBJ2-3|TRBD1|NA|TRBV5-8
TGTGCCAGCAGCTTAGGGACAGGTCGCAGACTTAGAAATACGCAGTATTTT
CASSLGTGRRLRNTQYF
>TRBJ2-2|TRBD1|NA|TRBV7-9
TGTGCCAGCAGCCCGGCCGGGACAGCAAACACCGGGGAGCTGTTTTTT
CASSPAGTANTGELFF
>TRBJ2-7|NA|NA|TRBV6-5
TGTGCCAGCAGTTACTCGATTAGCGGAGCCTACGAGCAGTACTTC
CASSYSISGAYEQYF
>TRBJ2-3|NA|NA|TRBV11-2
TGTGCCAGCAGCTTAGGGGGGCGAGGACCTGGCACAGATACGCAGTATTTT
CASSLGGRGPGTDTQYF
>TRBJ2-3|TRBD2|NA|TRBV4-2
TGTGCCAGCAGCCAAGATTACCCTGGACTAAGCGGGACGAGTAGTAGCACAGATACGCAGTATTTT
CASSQDYPGLSGTSSSTDTQYF
>TRBJ2-7|NA|NA|TRBV4-2
TGTGCCAGCAGCCAAGTGGGGTCAGGGGAGCAGTACTTC
CASSQVGSGEQYF
>TRBJ2-5|NA|NA|TRBV11-2
TGTGCCAGCAGCTTAGGCACTCGCCGTGCAGAGACCCAGTACTTC
CASSLGTRRAETQYF
>TRBJ2-7|TRBD2|once|TRBV4-1
TGCGCCAGCAGCCAAGAAAGGGGAGCGGGAGGCTACGAGCAGTACTTC
CASSQERGAGGYEQYF
>TRBJ1-1|NA|NA|TRBV2
TGTGCCAGTCTTACGGACTATAACACTGAAGCTTTCTTT
CASLTDYNTEAFF
>TRBJ2-1|NA|NA|TRBV18
TGTGCCAGCTCACCACCGCGACAGGCCTACTACAATGAGCAGTTCTTC
CASSPPRQAYYNEQFF
>TRBJ1-1|TRBD1|few|TRBV2
TGTGCCAGCAATCCAGGGGACAGCACTGAAGCTTTCTTT
CASNPGDSTEAFF
>TRBJ2-7|TRBD2|few|TRBV7-9
TGTGCCAGCAGCCCTAACTCGGGGGGTTTCGAGCAGTACTTC
CASSPNSGGFEQYF
>TRBJ2-7|TRBD2|NA|TRBV7-2
TGTGCCAGCAGCCCGTTCCGGGGTAGCGGGAGCGAGCAGTACTTC
CASSPFRGSGSEQYF
>TRBJ2-7|NA|NA|TRBV19
TGTGCCAGTAGTCCGAACGGAAGGGGCTACGAGCAGTACTTC
CASSPNGRGYEQYF
>TRBJ2-6|NA|NA|TRBV5-1
TGCGCCAGCAGCCCCGGGGGGGCCAACGTCCTGACTTTC
CASSPGGANVLTF
>TRBJ2-7|TRBD2|NA|TRBV6-6
TGTGCCAGCAGTACTAGCGTAAAAAGCTCCTACGAGCAGTACTTC
CASSTSVKSSYEQYF
>TRBJ2-3|NA|NA|TRBV27
TGTGCCAGCAGTAATAGTGGCACAGATACGCAGTATTTT
CASSNSGTDTQYF
>TRBJ2-1|TRBD2|NA|TRBV6-5
TGTGCCAGCAGCCCCGGGACTAGCGCTAACAATGAGCAGTTCTTC
CASSPGTSANNEQFF
>TRBJ2-7|TRBD1|NA|TRBV7-8
TGTGCCAGCATCCCGGGACAGGCCCCCTACGAGCAGTACTTC
CASIPGQAPYEQYF
>TRBJ1-5|TRBD1|once|TRBV6-6
TGTGCCAGCAGTTACGGGACAGGGTTTCAGCCCCAGCATTTT
CASSYGTGFQPQHF
>TRBJ2-3|NA|NA|TRBV6-1
TGTGCCAGCAGCGCCCTACCTAGGAGCACAGATACGCAGTATTTT
CASSALPRSTDTQYF
>TRBJ1-1|NA|NA|TRBV5-6
TGTGCCAGCAGCCTCGTGACACTGAAGAACACTGAAGCTTTCTTT
CASSLVTLKNTEAFF
>TRBJ1-1|TRBD1|once|TRBV6-1
TGTGCCAGCAGTGCCTCGGAAGGACAGGGGGCTACTGAAGCTTTCTTT
CASSASEGQGATEAFF
>TRBJ1-1|NA|once|TRBV5-1
TGCGCCAGCAGCCTGGCCCCCGACATTAACACTGAAGCTTTCTTT
CASSLAPDINTEAFF
>TRBJ2-7|NA|NA|TRBV5-4
TGTGCCAGCAGCTCAGACAGGTACGAGCAGTACTTC
CASSSDRYEQYF
>TRBJ2-7|NA|NA|TRBV30
TGTGCCTGGAGTGTACAGACCGACGAGCAGTACTTC
CAWSVQTDEQYF
>TRBJ2-2|TRBD2|NA|TRBV7-3
TGTGCCAGCAGCACTACTAGCGGGTACTCCGGGGAGCTGTTTTTT
CASSTTSGYSGELFF
>TRBJ2-2|TRBD2|once|TRBV29-1
TGCAGCGTTTCCGCGGGAGGGCCTCGGACCGGGGAGCTGTTTTTT
CSVSAGGPRTGELFF
>TRBJ2-3|NA|NA|TRBV7-6
TGTGCCAGCAGCTTAGTCGACTGGAGCACAGATACGCAGTATTTT
CASSLVDWSTDTQYF
>TRBJ2-2|NA|once|TRBV2
TGTGCCAGCAGCTTACAGGGCCCGAACACCGGGGAGCTGTTTTTT
CASSLQGPNTGELFF
>TRBJ2-7|NA|NA|TRBV6-5
TGTGCCAGCAGTTCTAGAATGGGGAGTACCTACGAGCAGTACTTC
CASSSRMGSTYEQYF
>TRBJ1-2|TRBD1|NA|TRBV7-3
TGTGCCAGCAGCCCGACAGGGTTGGGTGGCTACACCTTC
CASSPTGLGGYTF
>TRBJ1-1|NA|NA|TRBV11-1
TGTGCCAGCAGCCCGGACCCGGGAGGGGGGTACACTGAAGCTTTCTTT
CASSPDPGGGYTEAFF
>TRBJ2-3|TRBD2|NA|TRBV30
TGTGCCTGGTTGGGACTAGCGGAAGCCCATCCCGACACAGATACGCAGTATTTT
CAWLGLAEAHPDTDTQYF
>TRBJ2-7|TRBD2|NA|TRBV10-3
TGTGCCATCAGTGGGGAGGGCTCGGGCTACGAGCAGTACTTC
CAISGEGSGYEQYF
>TRBJ1-3|NA|NA|TRBV19
TGTGCCAGTAGTCTGGGCCGCCCTGGAAACACCATATATTTT
CASSLGRPGNTIYF
>TRBJ1-5|NA|NA|TRBV19
TGTGCCAGTAGTATCTGGGGGGACGGTAATCAGCCCCAGCATTTT
CASSIWGDGNQPQHF
>TRBJ2-3|TRBD2|NA|TRBV11-1
TGTGCCAGCAGCTCCGGGACTAGCGGGTCAGATACGCAGTATTTT
CASSSGTSGSDTQYF
>TRBJ2-7|TRBD1|NA|TRBV5-4
TGTGCCAGCAGCTTGGCAGGGGGAGAGCAGTACTTC
CASSLAGGEQYF
>TRBJ1-2|TRBD1|few|TRBV19
TGTGCCAGTAGCAGCGCCCCCGGGACAGCTTATGGCTACACCTTC
CASSSAPGTAYGYTF
>TRBJ2-1|TRBD2|NA|TRBV11-3
TGTGCCAGCAGCCTGGGCGGGAGCTCCTACAATGAGCAGTTCTTC
CASSLGGSSYNEQFF
>TRBJ2-7|NA|NA|TRBV28
TGTGCCAGCAGTTTATCCCAGTGGGGGCGGAGGGAGCAGTACTTC
CASSLSQWGRREQYF
>TRBJ2-5|TRBD2|NA|TRBV6-5
TGTGCCAGCAGTTACCCGGGGGGGCTGGAGACCCAGTACTTC
CASSYPGGLETQYF
>TRBJ2-5|NA|NA|TRBV18
TGTGCCAGCTCACCTATGTACCAAGAGACCCAGTACTTC
CASSPMYQETQYF
>TRBJ1-2|NA|few|TRBV6-5
TGTGCCAGCAGTGAAGGGCAACAGGGTTATGGCTACACCTTC
CASSEGQQGYGYTF
>TRBJ1-2|TRBD1|NA|TRBV7-2
TGTGCCAGCAGGGATGGGGCAGGGGGCAGCTATGGCTACACCTTC
CASRDGAGGSYGYTF
>TRBJ2-7|NA|few|TRBV6-5
TGTGCCAGCGAAAAGAGGGGGAAGGGGGTATACGAGCAGTACTTC
CASEKRGKGVYEQYF
>TRBJ2-3|NA|NA|TRBV18
TGTGCCAGCTCACCTCAAGGGGGGGGCACAGATACGCAGTATTTT
CASSPQGGGTDTQYF
>TRBJ2-2|TRBD1|few|TRBV6-5
TGTGCCAGCAGTTACTTAAACAGGGGACGGCCCGGGGAGCTGTTTTTT
CASSYLNRGRPGELFF
>TRBJ1-4|NA|NA|TRBV18
TGTGCCAGCTCACAACAGGGTGATAGGGAAAAACTGTTTTTT
CASSQQGDREKLFF
>TRBJ2-3|NA|NA|TRBV4-2
TGTGCCAGCAGCCAAGCGGGGGGCAGCACAGATACGCAGTATTTT
CASSQAGGSTDTQYF
>TRBJ1-1|NA|few|TRBV18
TGTGCCAGCTCACCACCCCCCGGGAATGAAGCTTTCTTT
CASSPPPGNEAFF
>TRBJ2-3|TRBD1|NA|TRBV6-5
TGTGCCAGCAAGGGGGCAGGGGGCGCAGATACGCAGTATTTT
CASKGAGGADTQYF
>TRBJ1-2|TRBD1|NA|TRBV7-9
TGTGCCAGCACCCGGACAGGGGCGGATGGCTACACCTTC
CASTRTGADGYTF
>TRBJ2-6|NA|large|TRBV6-4
TGTGCCAGCAGTGACTCCGGGGTTTCCGGGGCCAACGTCCTGACTTTC
CASSDSGVSGANVLTF
>TRBJ2-5|NA|NA|TRBV27
TGTGCCAGCAGTTCACGACTAGTCCGAGAGACCCAGTACTTC
CASSSRLVRETQYF